The text below deals with one T cell receptor beta chain. Spike-ins of synthetic TCR analog templates went into each PCR. The repertoire was sequenced with immunoSEQ multiplex PCR; TCRdb's copy has only in-frame clones and lacks some. The top ten clones hold over 3% of a sample with about 50,000 clones, roughly four fifths of them seen once. These data come from a study of PD-L1 blockade in urothelial cancer. Study at large: Patients began atezolizumab, 1,200 mg intravenously every 3 weeks, in the mid-2010s. After treatment start, blood was analyzed at 3 weeks (second dose) and at 6 weeks. The study recovered a median of around 150,000 T cells per blood sample.

Time point here: pretreatment peripheral blood. Germline assignment: CDR1 SQVTM and CDR2 ANQGSEA. This CDR3 contains 14 residues. V gave up 6 bases and J gave up 2 bases; unmatched junction bases: 6. The chain uses TRBV29-1 and TRBJ2-7; 11 nucleotides match TRBD1. This specimen was PBMCs, taken around atezolizumab (anti-PD-L1) treatment. This receptor was obtained from a man in his 70s with urothelial cancer. CDR3 bases: TGCAGCGTGCTGCCGGGACAGGGGGCCTACGAGCAGTACTTC. This gives the protein CSVLPGQGAYEQYF.